This T cell receptor beta chain was sequenced during a study of control samples from healthy donors and cancer patients. The CDR3 is made up of 15 amino acids. V was cut by 3 bases and J by 8 bases, with 17 bases left in between. Germline-derived CDR1 and CDR2 are SGDLS and YYNGEE. Method: immunoSEQ multiplex PCR; TCRdb's copy keeps in-frame clones and lacks some. Of approximately 150,000 clones listed, 94% are singletons. The sequencing sample was made of blood. The chain combines TRBV9 with TRBJ1-4; D is unresolved. The receptor comes from a young woman in good health. CDR3 nucleotide sequence: TGTGCCAGCAGCGCGACCTATCCGATGGGCGAAAAACTGTTTTTT. Encoded protein: CASSATYPMGEKLFF. Supplemented by reference TRBV9 and TRBJ1-4, the full variable domain reads DSGVTQTPKHLITATGQRVTLRCSPRSGDLSVYWYQQSLDQGLQFLIQYYNGEERAKGNILERFSAQQFPDLHSELNLSSLELGDSALYFCASSATYPMGEKLFFGSGTQLSVL.